The rows below give T cell receptor beta chains drawn from one sample of a study of PD-1 blockade in classical Hodgkin lymphoma. Using immunoSEQ multiplex PCR, the repertoire was profiled, and TCRdb retains in-frame clones only, with some absent. This sample has fewer than 13,000 clones, with roughly 88% found just once. Here the sequenced sample was CD4+ T cells from blood, taken before the fourth cycle of nivolumab. The receptors shown here come from a human donor with classical Hodgkin lymphoma. Each CDR3 is given with its conserved first and last residue. Each record gives: J gene, V gene, D gene, CDR3 protein. D genes are given only for firm matches.

J gene: TRBJ2-7; V gene: TRBV6-5; D gene: -; CDR3 protein: CASSTRFYEQYF
J gene: TRBJ2-3; V gene: TRBV18; D gene: TRBD1; CDR3 protein: CASSLDRSGDTQYF
J gene: TRBJ1-3; V gene: TRBV7-2; D gene: -; CDR3 protein: CASSLTLSGNTIYF
J gene: TRBJ1-5; V gene: TRBV19; D gene: -; CDR3 protein: CASSPGTPLRPQHF
J gene: TRBJ1-5; V gene: TRBV6-1; D gene: -; CDR3 protein: CASALMIQVEQPQHF
J gene: TRBJ1-6; V gene: TRBV9; D gene: -; CDR3 protein: CASSVGGLGSPLHF
J gene: TRBJ1-2; V gene: TRBV19; D gene: -; CDR3 protein: CASSNREAYGYTF
J gene: TRBJ2-7; V gene: TRBV20-1; D gene: -; CDR3 protein: CSARRTYEQYF
J gene: TRBJ2-3; V gene: TRBV12-5; D gene: -; CDR3 protein: CASGLGNWNTQYF
J gene: TRBJ2-1; V gene: TRBV25-1; D gene: TRBD2; CDR3 protein: CASSLAGRGGVNEQFF
J gene: TRBJ1-5; V gene: TRBV7-2; D gene: -; CDR3 protein: CASKGTHSNQPQHF
J gene: TRBJ2-1; V gene: TRBV25-1; D gene: TRBD2; CDR3 protein: CASSAGTRGSYNEQFF
J gene: TRBJ1-2; V gene: TRBV28; D gene: TRBD1; CDR3 protein: CASSLLPGQGAGYTF
J gene: TRBJ1-1; V gene: TRBV15; D gene: -; CDR3 protein: CATSRDAGDTEAFF
J gene: TRBJ2-3; V gene: TRBV6-1; D gene: -; CDR3 protein: CASRKDTDTQYF
J gene: TRBJ1-2; V gene: TRBV5-4; D gene: TRBD1; CDR3 protein: CASSSGGQDGYTF
J gene: TRBJ2-1; V gene: TRBV12-5; D gene: TRBD2; CDR3 protein: CASGLVLAGGNEQFF
J gene: TRBJ2-3; V gene: TRBV21-1; D gene: -; CDR3 protein: CASSDRPKIYRTDTQYF
J gene: TRBJ1-6; V gene: TRBV27; D gene: -; CDR3 protein: CASRGTTYNSPLHF
J gene: TRBJ2-1; V gene: TRBV12-5; D gene: -; CDR3 protein: CASGLGGLNNEQFF
J gene: TRBJ2-1; V gene: TRBV11-1; D gene: TRBD2; CDR3 protein: CASSLGTSAEQFF
J gene: TRBJ2-7; V gene: TRBV7-8; D gene: -; CDR3 protein: CAGGAPRSYEQYF
J gene: TRBJ2-1; V gene: TRBV20-1; D gene: -; CDR3 protein: CSARLVNEQFF
J gene: TRBJ1-4; V gene: TRBV30; D gene: -; CDR3 protein: CAWSKPSGYEKLFF
J gene: TRBJ2-7; V gene: TRBV18; D gene: TRBD1; CDR3 protein: CASSRTGQGYEQYF
J gene: TRBJ2-5; V gene: TRBV28; D gene: TRBD1; CDR3 protein: CASRSGTGPRETQYF
J gene: TRBJ1-5; V gene: TRBV29-1; D gene: TRBD1; CDR3 protein: CSASGQGNQPQHF
J gene: TRBJ1-4; V gene: TRBV5-1; D gene: -; CDR3 protein: CASSPQLPEKKLFF
J gene: TRBJ1-4; V gene: TRBV28; D gene: -; CDR3 protein: CASSSFRELEKLFF
J gene: TRBJ2-3; V gene: TRBV5-1; D gene: TRBD2; CDR3 protein: CASSLVGTRGADTQYF
J gene: TRBJ1-6; V gene: TRBV29-1; D gene: TRBD1; CDR3 protein: CSVKQGADNSPLHF
J gene: TRBJ1-4; V gene: TRBV4-1; D gene: -; CDR3 protein: CASSQESGITPRIMQKLFF
J gene: TRBJ1-3; V gene: TRBV7-9; D gene: TRBD1; CDR3 protein: CASSLATGGLSGNTIYF
J gene: TRBJ2-2; V gene: TRBV28; D gene: TRBD2; CDR3 protein: CASSLLGLAGGRGELFF
J gene: TRBJ2-1; V gene: TRBV10-3; D gene: TRBD2; CDR3 protein: CAISDSGGGYNEQFF
J gene: TRBJ2-3; V gene: TRBV19; D gene: TRBD1; CDR3 protein: CASSRQGMASDTQYF
J gene: TRBJ2-6; V gene: TRBV28; D gene: -; CDR3 protein: CASSLGKTGANVLTF
J gene: TRBJ1-4; V gene: TRBV18; D gene: TRBD1; CDR3 protein: CASSPPTGIPGGLFF
J gene: TRBJ2-7; V gene: TRBV21-1; D gene: -; CDR3 protein: CASSKVAREHYEQYF
J gene: TRBJ2-5; V gene: TRBV5-3; D gene: -; CDR3 protein: CATLGGLSLEQYF
J gene: TRBJ2-5; V gene: TRBV7-2; D gene: -; CDR3 protein: CASSLGLTGTEETQYF
J gene: TRBJ1-5; V gene: TRBV30; D gene: -; CDR3 protein: CAWGRTPNQPQHF
J gene: TRBJ1-4; V gene: TRBV28; D gene: -; CDR3 protein: CASSFVQGNEKLFF
J gene: TRBJ1-6; V gene: TRBV30; D gene: -; CDR3 protein: CAWSVPGRSPLHF
J gene: TRBJ1-1; V gene: TRBV18; D gene: -; CDR3 protein: CASSPLLWSEAFF
J gene: TRBJ2-7; V gene: TRBV5-1; D gene: -; CDR3 protein: CASSLMTGWGKAYEQYF
J gene: TRBJ2-5; V gene: TRBV5-1; D gene: -; CDR3 protein: CASSFQETQYF
J gene: TRBJ1-2; V gene: TRBV28; D gene: -; CDR3 protein: CASSLVGSNYGYTF
J gene: TRBJ2-7; V gene: TRBV27; D gene: TRBD1; CDR3 protein: CASSPRDRVYEQYF
J gene: TRBJ1-1; V gene: TRBV5-1; D gene: -; CDR3 protein: CASSASPVDTEAFF
J gene: TRBJ2-7; V gene: TRBV19; D gene: TRBD2; CDR3 protein: CASSLRGGRYEQYF
J gene: TRBJ2-1; V gene: TRBV5-1; D gene: TRBD2; CDR3 protein: CASSLGDSGGREQFF
J gene: TRBJ2-1; V gene: TRBV5-1; D gene: TRBD2; CDR3 protein: CASSLVLAEDNEQFF